One and the same sample provided the 6 T cell receptor beta chains below, sequenced in a study of PD-L1 blockade in urothelial cancer. Method: immunoSEQ multiplex PCR; TCRdb's copy keeps in-frame clones and lacks some. The sample shows 35,000 to 45,000 clones, approximately 90% of them seen only once. The input for sequencing was PBMCs, taken around atezolizumab (anti-PD-L1) treatment. These receptors originate from a woman aged 60-70 years with urothelial cancer.

The genes are TRBV25-1 and TRBJ1-5; D is undetermined. The CDR3 extends over 14 amino acids. CDR1 and CDR2 from the germline V gene are MGHDK and SYGVNS. Trimming removed 6 bases at V and 4 bases at J, with 13 bases between. For the CDR3, the DNA is TGTGCCAGCAGCGATCGGCAGGAAAATCAGCCCCAGCATTTT. It specifies CASSDRQENQPQHF.

V gene TRBV5-5 combines with J gene TRBJ1-3, with D unclear. The CDR3 is 15 residues long. Per germline, CDR1 SGHKS and CDR2 YYEKEE (reference sequence). Deletions cut 4 bases from V and 0 bases from J, with 11 bases between. In nucleotides, the CDR3 is TGTGCCAGCAGCCCCGGACTGGACTCTGGAAACACCATATATTTT. Its translation is CASSPGLDSGNTIYF.

The gene calls are TRBV27 and TRBJ2-7; possible D gene TRBD1, 6 bases. Germline values: CDR1 MNHEY, CDR2 SMNVEV (reference sequence). The germline V and J ends were trimmed by 4 bases and 2 bases, with 15 bases remaining between them. This CDR3 is 15 amino acids long. Here the CDR3 reads CASSSPGTNTYEQYF. The CDR3 DNA follows: TGTGCCAGCAGTTCCCCCGGGACAAACACCTACGAGCAGTACTTC.

J is TRBJ2-7 and V is TRBV7-3; 7 nucleotides match TRBD1. J gave up 2 bases and V 2 bases, and 3 bases lay outside the gene matches. This CDR3 contains 14 residues. Germline CDR1 is SGHTA and CDR2 is FQGTGA. The CDR3 reads CASSLGGQTYEQYF. CDR3 in DNA: TGTGCCAGCAGCTTAGGGGGACAGACCTACGAGCAGTACTTC.

The chain combines TRBV28 with TRBJ1-5; unclear D gene. Germline V gives CDR1 MDHEN, CDR2 SYDVKM. The CDR3 length is 13 residues. V was shortened by 6 bases and J by 9 bases, with 15 bases between the two germline ends. CDR3 protein: CASSPDPGRPQHF. The CDR3 nucleotides are TGTGCCAGCAGCCCTGACCCGGGTCGGCCCCAGCATTTT.

A few counts support this clone. The V call is TRBV5-1, the J call TRBJ2-1, with TRBD1 identical over 9 bases. After removal of 3 bases from V and 9 bases from J, the junction contained 10 bases not matched to a gene. Germline V gene data show CDR1 as SGHRS and CDR2 as YFSETQ. This CDR3 is built from 15 residues. The DNA of the CDR3 is TGCGCCAGCAGCTCCCGGGACAGGGTTTCTTCTGAGCAGTTCTTC. This encodes CASSSRDRVSSEQFF.